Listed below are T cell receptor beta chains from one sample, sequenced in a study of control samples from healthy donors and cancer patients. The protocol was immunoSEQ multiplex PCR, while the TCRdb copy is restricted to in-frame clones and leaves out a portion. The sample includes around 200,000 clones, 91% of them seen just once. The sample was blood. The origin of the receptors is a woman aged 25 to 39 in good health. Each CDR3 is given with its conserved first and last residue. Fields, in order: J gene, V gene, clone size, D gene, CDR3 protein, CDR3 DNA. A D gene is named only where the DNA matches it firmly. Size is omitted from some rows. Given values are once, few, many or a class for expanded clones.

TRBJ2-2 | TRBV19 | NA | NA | CASSIGTGELFF | TGTGCCAGTAGTATCGGGACCGGGGAGCTGTTTTTT
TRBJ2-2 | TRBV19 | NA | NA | CASSMAGNTGELFF | TGTGCCAGTAGTATGGCAGGGAACACCGGGGAGCTGTTTTTT
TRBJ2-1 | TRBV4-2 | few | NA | CASSQDQVNEQFF | TGTGCCAGCAGCCAAGACCAGGTCAATGAGCAGTTCTTC
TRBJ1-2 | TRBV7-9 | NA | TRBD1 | CASRGTANYGYTF | TGTGCCAGCAGGGGGACAGCTAACTATGGCTACACCTTC
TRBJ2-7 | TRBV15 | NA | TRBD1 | CATSRDTGGIYEQYF | TGTGCCACCAGCAGAGATACAGGGGGTATCTACGAGCAGTACTTC
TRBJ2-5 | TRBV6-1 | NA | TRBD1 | CASSEDRAETQYF | TGTGCCAGCAGTGAGGACAGGGCCGAGACCCAGTACTTC
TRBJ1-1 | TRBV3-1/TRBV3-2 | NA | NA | CASSQAGEAFF | TGTGCCAGCAGCCAAGCCGGTGAAGCTTTCTTT
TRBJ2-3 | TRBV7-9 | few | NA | CASSLGASTDTQYF | TGTGCCAGCAGCTTAGGGGCTAGCACAGATACGCAGTATTTT
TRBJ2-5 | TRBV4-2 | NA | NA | CASSQGSGERQETQYF | TGTGCCAGCAGCCAAGGCTCGGGGGAGCGACAAGAGACCCAGTACTTC
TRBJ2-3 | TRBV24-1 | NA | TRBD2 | CATSEPTSGSTDTQYF | TGTGCCACCAGTGAGCCCACTAGCGGGAGCACAGATACGCAGTATTTT
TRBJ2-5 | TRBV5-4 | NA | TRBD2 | CASSLARTSGGGQETQYF | TGTGCCAGCAGCTTGGCTCGGACTAGCGGGGGGGGACAAGAGACCCAGTACTTC
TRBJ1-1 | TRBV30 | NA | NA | CAWSGRTEAFF | TGTGCCTGGAGTGGGAGGACTGAAGCTTTCTTT
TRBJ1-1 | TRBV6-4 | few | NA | CASSETANTEAFF | TGTGCCAGCAGTGAGACAGCGAACACTGAAGCTTTCTTT
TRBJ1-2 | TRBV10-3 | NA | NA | CAISEPPPTGNYGYTF | TGTGCCATCAGTGAGCCCCCACCGACAGGTAACTATGGCTACACCTTC
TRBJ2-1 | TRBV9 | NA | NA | CASSADSYNEQFF | TGTGCCAGCAGCGCGGACTCGTACAATGAGCAGTTCTTC
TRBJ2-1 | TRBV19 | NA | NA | CASIGDSAYGEQFF | TGTGCCAGTATCGGGGACTCGGCGTACGGTGAGCAGTTCTTC
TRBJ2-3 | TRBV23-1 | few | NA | CASSPLPTDTQYF | TGCGCCAGCAGCCCCTTACCCACAGATACGCAGTATTTT
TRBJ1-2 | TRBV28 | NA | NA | CASSLWNYGYTF | TGTGCCAGCAGTTTATGGAACTATGGCTACACCTTC
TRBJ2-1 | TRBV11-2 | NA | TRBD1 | CASSRTTGGAYNEQFF | TGTGCCAGCAGCCGGACGACAGGGGGCGCGTACAATGAGCAGTTCTTC
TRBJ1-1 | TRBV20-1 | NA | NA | CSAPRNTEAFF | TGCAGTGCCCCCAGGAACACTGAAGCTTTCTTT
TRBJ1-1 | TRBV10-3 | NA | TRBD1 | CAISQDRGNTEAFF | TGTGCCATCAGTCAGGACAGGGGAAACACTGAAGCTTTCTTT
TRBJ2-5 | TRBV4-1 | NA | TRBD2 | CASSRTSGVGETQYF | TGCGCCAGCAGCCGGACTAGCGGGGTCGGTGAGACCCAGTACTTC
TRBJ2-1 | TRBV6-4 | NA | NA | CASSVDSNNEQFF | TGTGCCAGCAGTGTCGACAGCAACAATGAGCAGTTCTTC
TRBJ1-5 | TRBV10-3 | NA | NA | CAISESGGSNQPQHF | TGTGCCATCAGTGAGTCGGGGGGTAGCAATCAGCCCCAGCATTTT
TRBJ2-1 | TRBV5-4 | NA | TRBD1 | CASSGQGGWNEQFF | TGTGCCAGCAGCGGACAGGGTGGGTGGAATGAGCAGTTCTTC
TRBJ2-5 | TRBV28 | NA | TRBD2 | CASKGVAGGETQYF | TGTGCCAGCAAGGGGGTAGCGGGAGGCGAGACCCAGTACTTC
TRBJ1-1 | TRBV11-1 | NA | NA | CASSQGTGNTEAFF | TGTGCCAGCAGCCAAGGGACGGGGAACACTGAAGCTTTCTTT
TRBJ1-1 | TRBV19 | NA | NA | CASSISGEAFF | TGTGCCAGTAGTATATCGGGGGAAGCTTTCTTT
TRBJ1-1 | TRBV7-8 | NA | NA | CASSLGSNTEAFF | TGTGCCAGCAGCTTAGGGTCGAACACTGAAGCTTTCTTT
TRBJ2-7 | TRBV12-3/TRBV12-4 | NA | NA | CASSLKVAGEQYF | TGTGCCAGCAGTTTAAAGGTAGCTGGCGAGCAGTACTTC
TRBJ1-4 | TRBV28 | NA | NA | CASSSNEKLFF | TGTGCCAGCAGCTCGAATGAAAAACTGTTTTTT
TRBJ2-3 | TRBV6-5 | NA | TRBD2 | CASSSLAGVTDTQYF | TGTGCCAGCAGTTCACTAGCGGGGGTCACAGATACGCAGTATTTT
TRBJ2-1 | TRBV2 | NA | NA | CASSEVDEQFF | TGTGCCAGCAGTGAAGTGGATGAGCAGTTCTTC
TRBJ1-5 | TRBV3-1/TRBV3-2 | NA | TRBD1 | CASSQASTGGLEPQHF | TGTGCCAGCAGCCAAGCGTCGACAGGGGGTTTGGAGCCCCAGCATTTT
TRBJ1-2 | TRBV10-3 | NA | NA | CAISESRDSYGYTF | TGTGCCATCAGTGAGTCGAGGGATTCCTATGGCTACACCTTC
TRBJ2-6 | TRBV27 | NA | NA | CASSPSSGANVLTF | TGTGCCAGCAGTCCCAGCTCTGGGGCCAACGTCCTGACTTTC
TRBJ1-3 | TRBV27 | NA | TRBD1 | CASSPGQGTGNTIYF | TGTGCCAGCAGCCCGGGACAGGGGACCGGAAACACCATATATTTT
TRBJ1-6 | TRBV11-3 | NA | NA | CASSFGQNSPLHF | TGTGCCAGCAGCTTTGGACAGAATTCACCCCTCCACTTT
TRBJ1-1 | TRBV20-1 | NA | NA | CSASIRNTEAFF | TGCAGTGCTAGTATCAGGAACACTGAAGCTTTCTTT
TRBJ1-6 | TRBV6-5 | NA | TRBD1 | CASSPDRGISPLHF | TGTGCCAGCAGCCCGGACAGGGGAATTTCACCCCTCCACTTT
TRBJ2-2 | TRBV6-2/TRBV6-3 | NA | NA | CASSYQELGELFF | TGTGCCAGCAGTTACCAGGAGCTCGGGGAGCTGTTTTTT